Here is one T cell receptor (beta chain) with its context. This sample was included in a study of blood T cell repertoires in COVID-19. Background on the study: Acute and convalescent COVID-19 samples came from the United States, Italy and Spain. Sources were T cells, B-cell-depleted T cells, or PBMCs; the material itself was cDNA or gDNA.

This CDR3 spans 14 amino acids. Trimming at V came to 2 bases and at J to 5 bases, leaving 4 bases not matched to a gene. Germline CDR1 reads MNHEY; CDR2 reads SVGAGI. How the authors handled the data: It was from reference gene primer amplification that nucleated cell counts were estimated. Generated by immunoSEQ multiplex PCR, the TCRdb table keeps only in-frame clones and is missing some. Clone size and the V and J calls come from that table; the DNA yielded D and trimming. Here the sample spans about 60,000 clones, 75% to 85% being singletons. During active infection, Seattle patients enrolled and were then monitored through disease.

This receptor was taken from a man over 45 with COVID-19, enrolled during active disease. The sample consisted of peripheral blood. The chain is built from TRBV6-5 and TRBJ2-5; 8 bases are a match to TRBD2. CDR3 bases: TGTGCCAGCAGTTACAGGACTAGCCGGGAGACCCAGTACTTC. As protein: CASSYRTSRETQYF.